The source of this T cell receptor (beta chain) is a study of T-cell reconstitution after alpha-beta-depleted transplantation in children. The TCRbeta library incorporated unique molecular identifiers. Using its own MiXCR run on the PCR reads, TCRdb lists one record per CDR3 protein. Found here are about 610,000 distinct CDR3 sequences, about 11% of them singletons; the top ten hold less than 4.5%. This clonotype has ten or more counts. This specimen consisted of PBMCs from the stem cell graft donor, obtained from the stem cell graft. The sequence was obtained from a human donor who donated a stem cell graft to a child with acute myeloid leukemia.

The CDR3 nucleotides read TGTGCCAGCAGCCCAACACCTCAAAATTACGAGCAGTACTTC. It is translated as CASSPTPQNYEQYF. The rearrangement links TRBV9 to TRBJ2-7, with unresolved D. The V end was cut by 4 bases, the J end by 4 bases, with 15 bases between. The germline V gene encodes CDR1 SGDLS and CDR2 YYNGEE. The CDR3 extends over 14 amino acids.